This record covers a single TCR beta chain. Antigen unknown. PCR involved 60 Vbeta and 13 Jbeta primers. Generated by immunoSEQ multiplex PCR, the TCRdb table keeps only in-frame clones and is missing some. The sample contains 200,000 to 250,000 clones, about 81% of which appear only once. These data come from a study of cytomegalovirus exposure and HLA in healthy donors. Study-wide findings and caveats: Several of the most significant clusters were apparently associated with common viral pathogens in a later analysis. In a later analysis, DRB1 alleles had the most associated TCRs; HLA-C alleles the fewest.

The material sequenced was PBMCs. This TCR was sampled from a woman between 55 and 75 years old in good health and CMV-seropositive.

CDR3 protein: CAISLGTSGFTDTQYF. The CDR3 region has the DNA TGTGCCATCAGCCTGGGGACTAGCGGATTCACAGATACGCAGTATTTT. The chain recombines TRBV10-3 with TRBJ2-3; TRBD2 aligns across 11 bases. This CDR3 contains 16 residues. J gave up 2 bases and V 6 bases, and 7 bases lay outside the gene matches. CDR1 is ENHRY and CDR2 is SYGVKD in the germline V gene.